This T cell receptor beta chain was identified in a study of shared clonotypes between healthy human individuals. V was pared by 5 bases and J by 1 base, with 9 bases of the junction left unmatched. The CDR3 has 17 amino acids. Germline-derived CDR1 and CDR2 are SGDLS and YYNGEE. CD4+ cells underwent separation, giving CD45RA+ naive and CD45RA-negative memory subsets. Each subset's genomic DNA was shared equally among a number of immunoSEQ plates. Profiling relied on immunoSEQ multiplex PCR, and the TCRdb table lists in-frame clones only, not all of them. Of roughly 2.6 million clones listed, approximately 90% are singletons.

The chain has TRBV9 and TRBJ2-2; 9 bases are shared with TRBD2. Sequencing was done on a sample of naive CD4+ T cells sorted from blood. Subset indicated: CD45RA+ positively selected. This TCR came from a man between 18 and 29 years old in good health. The CDR3 reads CASRLGSGGLNTGELFF. CDR3 DNA sequence: TGTGCCAGCAGGCTTGGGAGCGGGGGGCTGAACACCGGGGAGCTGTTTTTT.